This T cell receptor beta chain was recorded in a study of CD8 T cells in Susac syndrome. The ends were cut back, 3 bases at V and 7 bases at J, with 1 base in the middle. The CDR3 runs to 10 residues. The germline CDR1 and CDR2 sequences are MDHEN and SYDVKM. TCR beta from blood CD8+ and CD4+ T cells was sequenced. TEMRA cells were FACS-enriched, unlike CD8+ and CD4+ T cells, which were negatively isolated. Roughly 0.45 to 1 ug RNA was reverse transcribed with random hexamers. TCRdb analysed the immunoSEQ multiplex PCR reads with MiXCR anew, one entry per CDR3 protein. The sample yields 150,000 to 200,000 distinct CDR3 sequences, roughly 92% seen once.

The sample consisted of CD4+ T cells from PBMCs. The clonotype was recovered from a human donor in good health. The chain employs TRBV28 and TRBJ1-5; D gene uncertain. The CDR3 coding sequence is TGTGCCAGCAGTTTGCAGCCCCAGCATTTT. It specifies CASSLQPQHF.